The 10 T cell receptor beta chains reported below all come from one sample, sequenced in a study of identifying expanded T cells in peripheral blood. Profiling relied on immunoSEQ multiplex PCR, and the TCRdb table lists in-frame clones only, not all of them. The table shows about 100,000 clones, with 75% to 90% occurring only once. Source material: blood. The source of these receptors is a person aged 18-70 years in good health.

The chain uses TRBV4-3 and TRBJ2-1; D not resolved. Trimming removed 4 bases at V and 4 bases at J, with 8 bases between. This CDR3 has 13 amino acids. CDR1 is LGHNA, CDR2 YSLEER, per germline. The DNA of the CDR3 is TGCGCCAGCAGCCTTTTAGAATACAATGAGCAGTTCTTC. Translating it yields CASSLLEYNEQFF.

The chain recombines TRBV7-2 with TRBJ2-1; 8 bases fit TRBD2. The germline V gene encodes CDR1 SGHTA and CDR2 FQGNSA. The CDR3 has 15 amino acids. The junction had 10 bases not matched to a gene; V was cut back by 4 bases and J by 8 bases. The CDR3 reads CASSWRGSGDDEQFF. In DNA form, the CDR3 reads TGTGCCAGCAGCTGGAGGGGTAGCGGGGATGATGAGCAGTTCTTC.

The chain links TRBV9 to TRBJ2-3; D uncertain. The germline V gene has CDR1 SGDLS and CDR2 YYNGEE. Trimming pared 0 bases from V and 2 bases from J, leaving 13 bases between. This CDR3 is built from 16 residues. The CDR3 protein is CASSVAPTPFTDTQYF. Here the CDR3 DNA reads TGTGCCAGCAGCGTAGCTCCCACACCGTTCACAGATACGCAGTATTTT.

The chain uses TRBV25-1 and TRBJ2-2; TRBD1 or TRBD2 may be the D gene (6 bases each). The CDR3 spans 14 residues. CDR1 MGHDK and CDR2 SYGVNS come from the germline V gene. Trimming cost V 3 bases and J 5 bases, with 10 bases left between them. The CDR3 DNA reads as TGTGCCAGCAGTGATTTAGGGGGGACCGGGGAGCTGTTTTTT. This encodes CASSDLGGTGELFF.

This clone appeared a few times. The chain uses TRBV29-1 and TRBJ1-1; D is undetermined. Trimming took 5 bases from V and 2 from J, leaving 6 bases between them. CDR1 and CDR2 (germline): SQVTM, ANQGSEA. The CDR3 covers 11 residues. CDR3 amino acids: CSVPINTEAFF. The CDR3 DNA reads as TGCAGCGTTCCGATTAACACTGAAGCTTTCTTT.

This chain's CDR3 is CASSSGQGGREETQYF. The CDR3 DNA sequence: TGTGCCAGCAGCTCGGGACAGGGAGGGAGAGAGGAGACCCAGTACTTC. V usage is TRBV7-8 and J usage is TRBJ2-5, with 9 bases aligning to TRBD1. This CDR3 is 16 amino acids long. Trimming at V came to 4 bases and at J to 5 bases, leaving 11 bases not matched to a gene. CDR1 and CDR2 (germline): SGHVS, FQNEAQ.

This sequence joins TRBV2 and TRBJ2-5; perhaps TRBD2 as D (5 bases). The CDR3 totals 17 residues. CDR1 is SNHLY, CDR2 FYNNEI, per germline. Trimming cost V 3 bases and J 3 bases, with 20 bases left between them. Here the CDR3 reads CASSDVRRAVMKETQYF. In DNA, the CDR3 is TGTGCCAGCAGTGATGTCCGGCGGGCGGTCATGAAAGAGACCCAGTACTTC.

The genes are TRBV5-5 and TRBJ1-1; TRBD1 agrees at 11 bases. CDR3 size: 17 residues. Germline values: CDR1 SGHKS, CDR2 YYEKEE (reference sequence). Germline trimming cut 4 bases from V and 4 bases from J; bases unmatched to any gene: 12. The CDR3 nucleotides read TGTGCCAGCAGCCCGAACCACCGGGACAGGGGGTTCACTGAAGCTTTCTTT. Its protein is CASSPNHRDRGFTEAFF.

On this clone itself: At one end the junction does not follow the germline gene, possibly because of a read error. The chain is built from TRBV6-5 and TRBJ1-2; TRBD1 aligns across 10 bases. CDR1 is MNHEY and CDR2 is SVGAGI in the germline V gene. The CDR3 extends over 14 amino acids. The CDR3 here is CASTSRDRGYVYTF. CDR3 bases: TGTGCCAGCACCTCCCGGGACAGGGGATATGTCTACACCTTC.

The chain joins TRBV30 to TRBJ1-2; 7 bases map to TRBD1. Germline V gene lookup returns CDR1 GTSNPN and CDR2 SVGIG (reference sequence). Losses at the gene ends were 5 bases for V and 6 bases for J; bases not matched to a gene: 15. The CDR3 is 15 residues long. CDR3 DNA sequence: TGTGCCTGGGACCTCCTCGGGACAGAAGGTCATGGCTACACCTTC. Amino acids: CAWDLLGTEGHGYTF.